This T cell receptor (beta chain) is from a study of post-analysis software for immune sequencing data. Study in general: Recorded subtypes: relapsing-remitting, secondary progressive, progressive-relapsing; some patients unannotated. Whole-study results and caveats: Patients carried several TRBV segments more frequently than controls did, and TRBV5-6, TRBV5-1 and TRBV20-1 were among them. Samples from one preparation batch, clustered by F measure, grouped strongly together.

Comments on this clonotype: Its specificity is not known.

Carried by the TCR beta cDNA libraries were unique molecular identifiers. TCRdb re-called the PCR reads with MiXCR, one entry per CDR3 protein. The table lists about 460,000 distinct CDR3 sequences, roughly 45% of them singletons. CDR3 length: 16 residues. V was pared by 6 bases and J by 1 base, with 18 bases between. Germline values: CDR1 MDHEN, CDR2 SYDVKM. The sequenced material came from blood. The sequence was collected from a girl aged 10-17 years with multiple sclerosis. The V gene is TRBV28, the J gene TRBJ1-1; D possibly corresponds to TRBD1 (6 bases). CDR3 coding DNA: TGTGCCAGCAGCTCCTCCCCCGGAGGGGGGAACACTGAAGCTTTCTTT. It yields the protein CASSSSPGGGNTEAFF.